This T cell receptor beta chain was retrieved from a study of cytomegalovirus exposure and HLA in healthy donors. The overall study: Roughly 170 million T cells yielded 110 million or so unique TCR beta sequences in earlier analysis.

About this clone: Its specificity is not known. This CDR3 is also generated by other DNA sequences in the sample.

General study findings and limits: It was reported that TCR beta sequences correctly inferred the HLA-A and HLA-B alleles for most subjects. Presence/absence results assume similar sequencing depth per donor, which may not hold.

CDR3 length equals 14 residues. V lost 2 bases and J lost 4; bases outside the gene matches: 1. Germline CDR1 is KGHSH and CDR2 is LQKENI. Donors in the study were healthy people who gave bone marrow. With 60 Vbeta and 13 Jbeta primers, the PCR was carried out. Produced via immunoSEQ multiplex PCR; TCRdb's table is partial and in-frame only. The repertoire consists of approximately 83,000 clones, with around 80% occurring once and the leading ten covering around 2%. The receptor comes from a man aged 18 to 29 in good health and CMV-seronegative. The rearrangement joins TRBV18 to TRBJ1-5; 8 bases are a match to TRBD1. Sequences were obtained from PBMCs. The CDR3 here is CASSPGTGNQPQHF. The CDR3 DNA follows: TGTGCCAGCTCACCAGGGACAGGAAATCAGCCCCAGCATTTT.